The TCR beta chain under discussion was sequenced for a study of blood T cell repertoires in COVID-19. Across the whole study: Samples representing acute and convalescent COVID-19 were sourced from the United States, Italy and Spain.

The V gene lost 5 bases and the J gene lost 7 bases, with 20 bases spanning the gap. The germline gives CDR1 GTSNPN, CDR2 SVGIG (reference sequence). CDR3 size: 15 residues. Per the original data handling: Nucleated cell counts were estimated from reference gene primer amplification. The data were produced by immunoSEQ multiplex PCR, yet TCRdb's version contains in-frame clones alone and is incomplete. V, J and clone size reflect that table, while D and trimming were determined from the DNA. The sample records about 260,000 clones, around 88% being singletons. The sequence came from a woman in her thirties or forties with acute COVID-19. This rearrangement joins TRBV30 to TRBJ2-2, with D tentatively TRBD1 (6 bases). Sequencing input: PBMCs or T cells enriched from blood (not recorded which). CDR3 coding DNA: TGTGCCTGGGAGGCTAGGGGGATTATTGGCGGGGAGCTGTTTTTT. Protein sequence: CAWEARGIIGGELFF.